One and the same sample provided the 10 T cell receptor beta chains below, sequenced in a study of identical twins. MiXCR, run by TCRdb on the 5' RACE reads, gives a single entry per CDR3 protein. This sample has around 1.7 million distinct CDR3 sequences, with roughly a third found just once. The sequenced sample consisted of cord blood. The source of these receptors is a newborn girl in good health.

This clonotype has a handful of counts. Written as DNA, the CDR3 is TGTGCCAGCCCCCTAGGGGCCCTGAACACTGAAGCTTTCTTT. Protein product: CASPLGALNTEAFF. The chain carries TRBV6-1 and TRBJ1-1; D may be TRBD1 (5 bases). From germline, CDR1 is MNHNS and CDR2 SASEGT. This CDR3 contains 14 residues. V gave up 8 bases and J gave up 0 bases, with 13 bases separating them.

The CDR3 region is CASSLGWTVPSYEQYF. The CDR3 DNA reads TGTGCCAGCAGTTTAGGTTGGACAGTCCCGTCCTACGAGCAGTACTTC. This chain connects TRBV28 to TRBJ2-7; possibly TRBD1 for D (6 bases). The V gene's germline CDR1 is MDHEN and CDR2 SYDVKM. The CDR3 contains 16 residues. Trimming removed 2 bases from V and 1 base from J, with 15 bases in between. The whole variable domain, remainder taken from reference TRBV28 and TRBJ2-7, is DVKVTQSSRYLVKRTGEKVFLECVQDMDHENMFWYRQDPGLGLRLIYFSYDVKMKEKGDIPEGYSVSREKKERFSLILESASTNQTSMYLCASSLGWTVPSYEQYFGPGTRLTVT.

The rearrangement links TRBV29-1 to TRBJ1-1, with a tentative D call TRBD1 (5 bases). V shed 5 bases and J shed 4 bases, with 14 bases lying between them. The V gene's germline CDR1 is SQVTM and CDR2 ANQGSEA. This CDR3 comprises 13 residues. The CDR3 bases are TGCAGCGTTCCCCACATCGGGGGCACTGAAGCTTTCTTT. Its protein product is CSVPHIGGTEAFF. Using reference TRBV29-1 and TRBJ1-1 for the parts outside the CDR3, the full variable domain is SAVISQKPSRDICQRGTSLTIQCQVDSQVTMMFWYRQQPGQSLTLIATANQGSEATYESGFVIDKFPISRPNLTFSTLTVSNMSPEDSSIYLCSVPHIGGTEAFFGQGTRLTVV.

V and J are TRBV5-1 and TRBJ1-5; no definite D call. V dropped 4 bases and J dropped 5 bases, with 16 bases sitting between them. Germline-derived CDR1 and CDR2 are SGHRS and YFSETQ. The CDR3 totals 15 residues. CDR3 sequence: CASSAGPQTDQPQHF. In DNA, the CDR3 is TGCGCCAGCAGCGCAGGACCCCAGACGGATCAGCCCCAGCATTTT.

This chain links TRBV18 with TRBJ2-3; tentative D call: TRBD1 (6 bases). The length of the CDR3 is 15 residues. Deletions cut 5 bases from V and 1 base from J, with 13 bases between. CDR1 is KGHSH and CDR2 is LQKENI in the germline V gene. The DNA of the CDR3 is TGTGCCAGCTCATCTTCGCGACAGGGCACAGATACGCAGTATTTT. It encodes CASSSSRQGTDTQYF.

This clonotype was counted between two and nine times. The CDR3 bases are TGTGCCTGGAGTACCCGTCAAGGACGGACGATGGTAGCTAACTATGGCTACACCTTC. It translates to CAWSTRQGRTMVANYGYTF. The chain couples TRBV30 to TRBJ1-2; D unresolved. Germline CDR1 is GTSNPN and CDR2 is SVGIG (reference sequence). V lost 2 bases and J lost 0, with 25 bases in between. The CDR3 extends over 19 amino acids.

The V call is TRBV4-2, the J call TRBJ2-7; 13 bases are a match to TRBD2. The CDR3 runs to 18 residues. With V trimmed by 0 bases and J by 0 bases, 5 bases remained unmatched. From germline, CDR1 is LGHNA and CDR2 YNFKEQ. DNA for the CDR3: TGTGCCAGCAGCCAAGACAGGACTAGCGGGGGCCCCTCCTACGAGCAGTACTTC. It encodes CASSQDRTSGGPSYEQYF.

For this clonotype: The CDR3 does not end in the conserved phenylalanine or tryptophan, so this is likely a read error. The chain couples TRBV20-1 to TRBJ2-4; D could derive from TRBD1 or TRBD2 (6 bases each). CDR3 length: 15 amino acids. Trimming took 5 bases from V and 12 from J, leaving 26 bases between them. CDR1 is DFQATT, CDR2 SNEGSKA, per germline (reference sequence). The CDR3 DNA sequence: TGCAGTGCTCTACCCTCAGGGGCTAGCGAAGGATGTCAGTACTTA. The encoded protein is CSALPSGASEGCQYL.

This clonotype was seen more than once but under ten times. This sequence joins TRBV12-3 or TRBV12-4 and TRBJ1-6; no reliable D call. The CDR3 runs to 13 residues. V was pared by 4 bases and J by 7 bases, with 8 bases between. The CDR3 DNA sequence: TGTGCCAGCAGTTCGACTCGAAATTCACCCCTCCACTTT. It translates to CASSSTRNSPLHF.

This clonotype was observed a few times. The chain combines TRBV20-1 with TRBJ1-1; 7 bases agree with TRBD1. V shed 3 bases, J shed 0 bases, and the junction held 13 bases outside the gene matches. This CDR3 has 17 amino acids. Germline CDR1 DFQATT, CDR2 SNEGSKA (reference sequence). CDR3 DNA sequence: TGCAGTGCTAGCCCAATGGGGACAGTTTACATGAACACTGAAGCTTTCTTT. Translating it yields CSASPMGTVYMNTEAFF.